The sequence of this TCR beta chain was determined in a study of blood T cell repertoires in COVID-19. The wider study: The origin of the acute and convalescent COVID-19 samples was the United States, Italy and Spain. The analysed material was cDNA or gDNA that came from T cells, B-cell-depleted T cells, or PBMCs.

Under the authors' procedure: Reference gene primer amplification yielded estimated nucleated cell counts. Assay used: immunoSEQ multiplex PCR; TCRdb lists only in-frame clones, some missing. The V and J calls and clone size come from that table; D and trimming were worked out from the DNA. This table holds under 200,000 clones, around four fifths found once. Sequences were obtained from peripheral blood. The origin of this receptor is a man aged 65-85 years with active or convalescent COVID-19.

CDR3 DNA sequence: TGTGCCAGCATGCAGGGGGCCGACTCCCACTATGGCTACACCTTC. It yields the protein CASMQGADSHYGYTF. The chain employs TRBV6-5 and TRBJ1-2; 8 bases map to TRBD1. After removal of 7 bases from V and 3 bases from J, the junction contained 10 bases not matched to a gene. Germline CDR1 and CDR2: MNHEY and SVGAGI. CDR3 length equals 15 residues.